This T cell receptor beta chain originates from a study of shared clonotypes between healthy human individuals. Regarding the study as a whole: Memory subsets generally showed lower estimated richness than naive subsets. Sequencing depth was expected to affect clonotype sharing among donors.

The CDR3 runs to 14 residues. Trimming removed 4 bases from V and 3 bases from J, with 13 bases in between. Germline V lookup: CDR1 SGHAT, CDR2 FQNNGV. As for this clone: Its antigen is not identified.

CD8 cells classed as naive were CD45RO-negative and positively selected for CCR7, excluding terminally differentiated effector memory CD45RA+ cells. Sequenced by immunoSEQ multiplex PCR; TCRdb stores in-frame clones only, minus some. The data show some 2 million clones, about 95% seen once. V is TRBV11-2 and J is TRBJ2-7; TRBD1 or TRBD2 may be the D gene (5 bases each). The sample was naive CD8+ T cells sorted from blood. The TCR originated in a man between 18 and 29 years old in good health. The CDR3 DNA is TGTGCCAGCAGCTCCCGGGACCAGCACTACGAGCAGTACTTC. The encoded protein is CASSSRDQHYEQYF.